One and the same sample provided the 10 T cell receptor beta chains below, sequenced in a study of neoadjuvant anti-PD-1 for oral cavity cancer. Sequenced by immunoSEQ multiplex PCR; TCRdb stores in-frame clones only, minus some. The table lists 50,000 to 65,000 clones, under 85% of them singletons, with just over 2.5% in the top ten. This specimen was PBMCs, taken before nivolumab (anti-PD-1) treatment. The receptors stem from a person between 40 and 85 years old with oral cavity squamous cell carcinoma.

The genes are TRBV6-5 and TRBJ1-4; the match to TRBD1 covers 8 bases. Germline trimming cut 4 bases from V and 7 bases from J; bases unmatched to any gene: 8. Germline-derived CDR1 and CDR2 are MNHEY and SVGAGI. The CDR3 loop spans 15 amino acids. CDR3 residues: CASSSGQVAAEKLFF. The CDR3 nucleotides read TGTGCCAGCAGTTCGGGACAGGTAGCGGCTGAAAAACTGTTTTTT.

This sequence joins TRBV5-8 and TRBJ1-5, with TRBD1 identical over 8 bases. The CDR3 extends over 15 amino acids. The germline gives CDR1 SGHTS, CDR2 YDEGEE. The V gene end was trimmed by 5 bases and the J gene end by 6 bases; junction bases not matched to a gene: 10. CDR3 nucleotides: TGTGCCAGCAGTGAAGGACAGGGCTCCGGTCAGCCCCAGCATTTT. This gives the protein CASSEGQGSGQPQHF.

The chain joins TRBV6-1 to TRBJ1-1; D is uncertain. CDR1 is MNHNS and CDR2 is SASEGT in the germline V gene. The CDR3 has 13 amino acids. Trimming shortened V by 4 bases and J by 4 bases, and 10 bases separated the two germline ends. CDR3: CASSGRSGTEAFF. The CDR3 nucleotides are TGTGCCAGCAGTGGACGTAGCGGCACTGAAGCTTTCTTT.

This sequence joins TRBV6-5 and TRBJ1-4; D is undetermined. Germline loops: CDR1 MNHEY, CDR2 SVGAGI. With 0 bases removed from V and 4 bases from J, the gap between germline ends came to 9 bases. The CDR3 spans 15 residues. The CDR3 coding sequence is TGTGCCAGCAGTTACTCGCGTCTCAATAATGAAAAACTGTTTTTT. This encodes CASSYSRLNNEKLFF.

This sequence joins TRBV14 and TRBJ2-1, with TRBD2 matching over 7 bases. The trim removed 4 bases at V and 1 base at J, leaving 4 bases unmatched. The CDR3 has 15 amino acids. The germline CDR1 and CDR2 sequences are SGHDN and FVKESK. The CDR3: CASSRGGASYNEQFF. The CDR3 nucleotides are TGTGCCAGCAGCCGCGGGGGTGCGTCCTACAATGAGCAGTTCTTC.

V and J are TRBV5-4 and TRBJ2-2; 13 positions match TRBD2. Trimming removed 5 bases from V and 7 bases from J; junction bases left unmatched: 8. The CDR3 is made up of 16 amino acids. Per germline, CDR1 SGHNT and CDR2 YYREEE (reference sequence). The CDR3 spells CASSRGTSGVSGELFF. The DNA of the CDR3 is TGTGCCAGCAGTCGAGGGACTAGCGGGGTTAGCGGGGAGCTGTTTTTT.

The rearrangement uses TRBV7-9 and TRBJ1-2; D gene ambiguous. Trimming removed 2 bases at V and 8 bases at J, with 21 bases between. The CDR3 spans 16 residues. CDR1 and CDR2 (germline): SEHNR, FQNEAQ (reference sequence). The DNA for the CDR3 is TGTGCCAGCAGCTTAAATAGCGACATGGTCCTTGGAGGCTACACCTTC. It is translated as CASSLNSDMVLGGYTF.

The J gene is TRBJ2-5, the V gene TRBV4-1; possibly TRBD2 for D (5 bases). Germline lookup yields CDR1 MGHRA and CDR2 YSYEKL. CDR3 length equals 17 residues. Trimming took 1 base from V and 5 from J, leaving 20 bases between them. DNA of the CDR3: TGCGCCAGCAGCCAAGGGAACTTGCTCGCCGGCGGGGAGACCCAGTACTTC. This sequence encodes CASSQGNLLAGGETQYF.

The chain links TRBV6-4 to TRBJ1-5, with D perhaps matching TRBD1 (6 bases). The germline gives CDR1 MRHNA, CDR2 SNTAGT. This CDR3 is built from 15 residues. Deletions cut 3 bases from V and 0 bases from J, with 9 bases between. Here the CDR3 DNA reads TGTGCCAGCAGTGAAGGGGGGTATAGCAATCAGCCCCAGCATTTT. This codes for CASSEGGYSNQPQHF.

Turning to this clone: In the same sample, other DNA sequences code for this CDR3. The chain recombines TRBV27 with TRBJ1-4; D remains unclear. Germline V gene lookup returns CDR1 MNHEY and CDR2 SMNVEV (reference sequence). The germline V and J ends were trimmed by 3 bases and 0 bases, with 11 bases remaining between them. This CDR3 contains 16 residues. The CDR3 coding sequence is TGTGCCAGCAGTTTGGGTACGGGCACAACTAATGAAAAACTGTTTTTT. Its protein product is CASSLGTGTTNEKLFF. The whole variable domain, filled in from reference TRBV27 and TRBJ1-4, reads EAQVTQNPRYLITVTGKKLTVTCSQNMNHEYMSWYRQDPGLGLRQIYYSMNVEVTDKGDVPEGYKVSRKEKRNFPLILESPSPNQTSLYFCASSLGTGTTNEKLFFGSGTQLSVL.